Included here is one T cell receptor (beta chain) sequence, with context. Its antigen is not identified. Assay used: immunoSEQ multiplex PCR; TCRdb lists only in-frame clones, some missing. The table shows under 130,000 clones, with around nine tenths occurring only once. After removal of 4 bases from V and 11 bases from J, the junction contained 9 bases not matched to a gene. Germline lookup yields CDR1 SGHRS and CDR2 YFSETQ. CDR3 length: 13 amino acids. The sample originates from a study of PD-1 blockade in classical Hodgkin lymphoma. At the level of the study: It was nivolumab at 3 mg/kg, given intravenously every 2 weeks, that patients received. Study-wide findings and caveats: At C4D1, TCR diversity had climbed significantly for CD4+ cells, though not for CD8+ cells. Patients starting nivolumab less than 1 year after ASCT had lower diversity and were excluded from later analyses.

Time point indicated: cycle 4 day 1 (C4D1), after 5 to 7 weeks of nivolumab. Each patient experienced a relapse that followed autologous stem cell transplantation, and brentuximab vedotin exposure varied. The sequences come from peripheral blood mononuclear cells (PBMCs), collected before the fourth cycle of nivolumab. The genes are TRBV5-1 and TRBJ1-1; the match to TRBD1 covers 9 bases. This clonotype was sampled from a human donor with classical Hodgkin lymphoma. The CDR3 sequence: CASSLGQGSNAFF. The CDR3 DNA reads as TGCGCCAGCAGCCTCGGACAGGGGAGCAACGCTTTCTTT.